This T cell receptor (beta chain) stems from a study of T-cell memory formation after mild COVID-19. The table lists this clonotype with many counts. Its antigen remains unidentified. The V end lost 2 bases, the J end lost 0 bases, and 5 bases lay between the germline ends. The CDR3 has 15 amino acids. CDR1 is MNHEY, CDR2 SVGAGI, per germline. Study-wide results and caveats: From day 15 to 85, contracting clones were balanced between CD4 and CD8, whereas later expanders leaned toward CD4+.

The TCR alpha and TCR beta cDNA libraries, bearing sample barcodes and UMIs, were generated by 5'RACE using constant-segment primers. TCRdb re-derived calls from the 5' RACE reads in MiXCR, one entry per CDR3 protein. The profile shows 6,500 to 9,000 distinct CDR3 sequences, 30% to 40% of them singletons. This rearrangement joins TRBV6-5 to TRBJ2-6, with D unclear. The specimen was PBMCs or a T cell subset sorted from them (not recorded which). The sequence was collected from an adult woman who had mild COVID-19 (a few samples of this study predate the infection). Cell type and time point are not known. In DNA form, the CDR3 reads TGTGCCAGCAGTTACAGGGTCTCTGGGGCCAACGTCCTGACTTTC. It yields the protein CASSYRVSGANVLTF.